This T cell receptor beta chain was recovered during a study of T cell responses to AZD1222 COVID-19 vaccine. Germline V gives CDR1 SGHRS, CDR2 YFSETQ. Unmatched junction bases numbered 11, after V lost 4 bases and J lost 3 bases. The CDR3 contains 17 residues. Using immunoSEQ multiplex PCR, the repertoire was profiled, and TCRdb retains in-frame clones only, with some absent. The sample consists of 100,000 to 150,000 clones, roughly 90% of them appearing once. General observations from the study: Most donors were white British, females outnumbered males, and clonal diversity was possibly underestimated.

Of note for this clone: Its antigen is undetermined.

This TCR was recovered from an adult who received the AZD1222 COVID-19 vaccine. Material: peripheral blood, obtained 28 days after the second AZD1222 dose. The chain links TRBV5-1 to TRBJ2-2, with 8 nucleotides matching TRBD1. Here the CDR3 reads CASSAAGTGFYTGELFF. As DNA, the CDR3 is TGCGCCAGCAGCGCCGCCGGGACAGGTTTTTACACCGGGGAGCTGTTTTTT.